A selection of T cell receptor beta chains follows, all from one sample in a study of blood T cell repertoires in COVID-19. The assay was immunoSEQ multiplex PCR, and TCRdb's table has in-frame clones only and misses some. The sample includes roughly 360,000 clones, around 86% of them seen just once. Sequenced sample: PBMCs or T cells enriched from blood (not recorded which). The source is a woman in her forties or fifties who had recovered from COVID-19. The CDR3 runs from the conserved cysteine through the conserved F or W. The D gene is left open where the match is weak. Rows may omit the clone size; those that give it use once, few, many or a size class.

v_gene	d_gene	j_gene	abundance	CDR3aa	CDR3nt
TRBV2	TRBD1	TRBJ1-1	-	CASRKRWVDRGRWDTEAFF	TGTGCCAGCAGGAAGAGGTGGGTGGACAGGGGGCGTTGGGACACTGAAGCTTTCTTT
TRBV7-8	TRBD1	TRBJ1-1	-	CASSLVQGAGTEAFF	TGTGCCAGCAGCTTAGTACAGGGGGCTGGCACTGAAGCTTTCTTT
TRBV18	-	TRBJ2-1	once	CASSLWSGGSYNEQFF	TGTGCCAGCTCACTGTGGTCCGGAGGCTCCTACAATGAGCAGTTCTTC
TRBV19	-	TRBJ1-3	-	CASSKNRELIGNTIYF	TGTGCCAGTAGTAAAAACAGGGAATTAATTGGAAACACCATATATTTT
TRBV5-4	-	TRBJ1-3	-	CASSLGGPLEFSGNTIYF	TGTGCCAGCAGCTTGGGTGGTCCGTTAGAATTCTCTGGAAACACCATATATTTT
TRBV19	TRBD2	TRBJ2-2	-	CALLAGNTGELFF	TGTGCCCTCCTAGCGGGGAACACCGGGGAGCTGTTTTTT
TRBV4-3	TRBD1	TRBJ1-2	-	CASSEGQTNYGYTF	TGCGCCAGCAGCGAGGGACAGACTAACTATGGCTACACCTTC
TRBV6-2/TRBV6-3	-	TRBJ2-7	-	CASSYRDNRYF	TGTGCCAGCAGTTACCGGGACAACAGGTACTTC
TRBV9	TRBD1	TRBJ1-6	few	CASSVGRQGNSPLHF	TGTGCCAGCAGCGTTGGGAGACAGGGTAACTCACCCCTCCACTTT
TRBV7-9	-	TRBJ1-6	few	CASRLRGMLDSPLHF	TGTGCCAGCCGCCTTCGGGGGATGTTGGATTCACCCCTCCACTTT
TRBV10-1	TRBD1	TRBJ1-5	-	CARGGQRNYSNQPQHF	TGCGCCAGGGGGGGACAGAGAAATTATAGCAATCAGCCCCAGCATTTT
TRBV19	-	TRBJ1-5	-	CASSSSSGVANQPQHF	TGTGCCAGTAGTTCCAGCAGCGGGGTGGCAAATCAGCCCCAGCATTTT
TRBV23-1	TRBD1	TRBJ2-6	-	CASSHYRSRDRGDGANVLTF	TGCGCCAGCAGTCATTACCGTTCCCGGGACAGGGGGGACGGGGCCAACGTCCTGACTTTC
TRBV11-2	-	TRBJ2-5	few	CASSLGVKETQYF	TGTGCCAGCAGCTTAGGTGTAAAAGAGACCCAGTACTTC
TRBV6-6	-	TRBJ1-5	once	CASRGGNSNQPQHF	TGTGCCAGCCGGGGAGGGAATAGCAATCAGCCCCAGCATTTT
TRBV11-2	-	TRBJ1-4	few	CASSFGHKTTNEKLFF	TGTGCCAGCAGCTTTGGTCACAAAACAACTAATGAAAAACTGTTTTTT
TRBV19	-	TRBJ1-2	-	CASTKATYYGYTF	TGTGCCAGTACAAAAGCTACCTACTATGGCTACACCTTC
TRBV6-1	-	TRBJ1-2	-	CASSETPRGIGYTF	TGTGCCAGCAGTGAAACGCCTAGGGGGATCGGCTACACCTTC
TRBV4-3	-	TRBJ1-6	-	CASSHSLGGGYSPLHF	TGCGCCAGCAGCCATTCCTTGGGTGGGGGGTACTCACCCCTCCACTTT
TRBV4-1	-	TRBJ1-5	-	CASSQDSAGGNQPQHF	TGCGCCAGCAGCCAAGATTCGGCGGGGGGCAATCAGCCCCAGCATTTT
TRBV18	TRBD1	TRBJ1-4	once	CASSPGQGSSNEKLFF	TGTGCCAGCTCGCCGGGACAGGGGTCGTCTAATGAAAAACTGTTTTTT
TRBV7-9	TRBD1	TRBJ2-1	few	CASSLGQGHEQFF	TGTGCCAGCAGCTTAGGACAGGGCCATGAGCAGTTCTTC
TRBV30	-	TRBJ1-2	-	CAWSADRDYGYTF	TGTGCCTGGAGCGCAGACAGAGACTATGGCTACACCTTC
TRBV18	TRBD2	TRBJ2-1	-	CASSQNSGGATLYNEQFF	TGTGCCAGCTCACAGAATAGCGGGGGGGCCACCCTCTACAATGAGCAGTTCTTC
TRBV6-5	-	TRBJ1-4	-	CASSYEGPTNEKLFF	TGTGCCAGCAGTTATGAGGGCCCTACTAATGAAAAACTGTTTTTT
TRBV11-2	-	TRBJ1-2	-	CASSLSYGQLEGYTF	TGTGCCAGCAGCTTATCGTACGGACAGTTAGAGGGCTACACCTTC
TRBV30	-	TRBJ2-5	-	CAWREVETQYF	TGTGCCTGGAGGGAGGTAGAGACCCAGTACTTC
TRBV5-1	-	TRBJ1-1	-	CASSLDPGVNTEAFF	TGCGCCAGCAGCTTGGACCCGGGAGTGAACACTGAAGCTTTCTTT
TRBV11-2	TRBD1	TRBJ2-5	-	CASSLVARGIETQYF	TGTGCCAGCAGCTTAGTAGCCAGGGGGATAGAGACCCAGTACTTC
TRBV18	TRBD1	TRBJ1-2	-	CASSPPLRGQGNYGYTF	TGTGCCAGCTCACCACCGTTGCGCGGACAGGGCAACTATGGCTACACCTTC
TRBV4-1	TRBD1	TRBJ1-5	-	CASSPIGQASNQPQHF	TGCGCCAGCAGCCCCATAGGACAGGCTAGCAATCAGCCCCAGCATTTT
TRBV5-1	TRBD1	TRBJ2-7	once	CASSRDSSSYEQYF	TGCGCCAGCAGCAGGGACAGCAGCTCCTACGAGCAGTACTTC
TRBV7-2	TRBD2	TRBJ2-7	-	CASSRGGDYEQYF	TGTGCCAGCAGCCGCGGGGGGGACTACGAGCAGTACTTC
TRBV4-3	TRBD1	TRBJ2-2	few	CASSHTGAGTGELFF	TGCGCCAGCAGCCACACAGGGGCGGGCACCGGGGAGCTGTTTTTT
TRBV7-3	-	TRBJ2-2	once	CASRTKAGVERELFF	TGTGCCAGCAGGACCAAGGCCGGAGTTGAGCGGGAGCTGTTTTTT
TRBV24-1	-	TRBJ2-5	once	CATAWREQGAFETQYF	TGTGCCACCGCATGGAGAGAACAGGGAGCCTTCGAGACCCAGTACTTC
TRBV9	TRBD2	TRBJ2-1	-	CASSGTLAGGRYNEQFF	TGTGCCAGCAGCGGGACTTTAGCGGGAGGGCGTTACAATGAGCAGTTCTTC